The 10 T cell receptor beta chains in this list originate from one sample, sequenced in a study of T cells in Graves' hyperthyroidism and ophthalmopathy. Amplified TCR beta CDR3 regions came from RNA transcripts. Researchers ran a first-round RT-PCR on the TCR CDR3 using the HTBI primer set. Using its own MiXCR run on the multiplex PCR reads, TCRdb lists one record per CDR3 protein. The sample lists hundreds of thousands of distinct CDR3 sequences, about 16% occurring once. The source material was blood. The receptors come from a young woman with Graves' ophthalmopathy.

In its sample, this clonotype was seen many times. The chain recombines TRBV11-2 with TRBJ1-2, with 9 bases lining up with TRBD1. Germline CDR1 SGHAT, CDR2 FQNNGV. The length of the CDR3 is 17 residues. V dropped 5 bases and J dropped 7; count of bases not matched to a gene: 17. CDR3 sequence (DNA): TGTGCCAGCAGCATTAGTAACTGGGGACAGGGCCTTGGTGGCTACACCTTC. This gives the protein CASSISNWGQGLGGYTF.

This clonotype was observed many times. The chain couples TRBV29-1 to TRBJ2-7, with a possible D match to TRBD1 (5 bases). The germline gives CDR1 SQVTM, CDR2 ANQGSEA. The germline V and J ends were trimmed by 4 bases and 2 bases, with 9 bases remaining between them. The CDR3 contains 12 residues. The CDR3 spells CSVGGATYEQYF. The CDR3 DNA sequence: TGCAGCGTTGGTGGGGCCACCTACGAGCAGTACTTC.

This clonotype was detected ten times or more. The chain is built from TRBV7-2 and TRBJ1-1, with D perhaps TRBD1 (5 bases). The length of the CDR3 is 12 residues. The V end was cut by 1 base, the J end by 11 bases, with 11 bases between. Germline CDR1 is SGHTA and CDR2 is FQGNSA. The CDR3 loop reads CASSLDGGKAFF. In DNA form, the CDR3 reads TGTGCCAGCAGCTTAGACGGGGGTAAGGCTTTCTTT. The full variable domain, with the rest looked up from reference TRBV7-2 and TRBJ1-1, is GAGVSQSPSNKVTEKGKDVELRCDPISGHTALYWYRQSLGQGLEFLIYFQGNSAPDKSGLPSDRFSAERTGGSVSTLTIQRTQQEDSAVYLCASSLDGGKAFFGQGTRLTVV.

The genes are TRBV6-9 and TRBJ2-5, with 12 bases matching TRBD1. The trim removed 4 bases at V and 5 bases at J, leaving 8 bases unmatched. The CDR3 consists of 16 residues. The germline gives CDR1 MNHGY, CDR2 SVAAGI. The CDR3 here is CASSFSGTGGVETQYF. CDR3 in DNA: TGTGCCAGCAGTTTCTCCGGGACAGGGGGCGTCGAGACCCAGTACTTC.

This sequence joins TRBV4-1 and TRBJ1-2; 7 bases are a match to TRBD1. There are 15 residues in the CDR3. After removal of 0 bases from V and 4 bases from J, the junction contained 5 bases not matched to a gene. Germline CDR1 is MGHRA and CDR2 is YSYEKL. CDR3 nucleotide sequence: TGCGCCAGCAGCCAAGAAGGGAACAGGGGCTATGGCTACACCTTC. As protein: CASSQEGNRGYGYTF.

The chain combines TRBV4-3 with TRBJ2-1; maybe TRBD2 (5 bases). The CDR3 is made up of 17 amino acids. V was cut by 0 bases and J by 9 bases, with 21 bases left in between. Germline CDR1 is LGHNA and CDR2 is YSLEER. The CDR3 DNA follows: TGCGCCAGCAGCCAAGACTACTCCCCGCGAGGGCACTTTGAGCAGTTCTTC. Translation: CASSQDYSPRGHFEQFF.

This clonotype has at least ten counts. This rearrangement joins TRBV2 to TRBJ1-2; a possible D gene is TRBD1 (6 bases). The CDR3 consists of 15 residues. V was pared by 7 bases and J by 4 bases, with 19 bases between. Per the germline V gene, CDR1 is SNHLY and CDR2 is FYNNEI. CDR3 nucleotide sequence: TGTGCCAGCAACCCAGGACAGCGCCTCCCCTATGGCTACACCTTC. Its translation: CASNPGQRLPYGYTF.

This clonotype was found many times. V and J are TRBV6-1 and TRBJ2-7; D not resolved. The V gene lost 4 bases and the J gene lost 3 bases, with 13 bases spanning the gap. The CDR3 contains 14 residues. Germline V gene lookup returns CDR1 MNHNS and CDR2 SASEGT. This CDR3 is CASSGAQNIYEQYF. The CDR3 DNA is TGTGCCAGCAGTGGTGCACAGAACATCTACGAGCAGTACTTC.

This clonotype turned up a few times. The chain links TRBV2 to TRBJ1-4, with D hard to call. Germline V gene sequence: CDR1 SNHLY, CDR2 FYNNEI. V dropped 2 bases and J dropped 7 bases, with 5 bases sitting between them. The CDR3 has 12 residues. Here the CDR3 DNA reads TGTGCCAGCAGTGAACGGGGTGAAAAACTGTTTTTT. Protein product: CASSERGEKLFF.

The rearrangement joins TRBV28 to TRBJ1-5; TRBD1 matches 9 bases. The V segment lost 4 bases and the J segment 0 bases; nucleotides outside the gene matches: 16. This CDR3 contains 20 residues. In germline, CDR1 is MDHEN, CDR2 SYDVKM. In DNA, the CDR3 is TGTGCCAGCAGTTCCCTAGGGGCGGGACAGGGCTCCTATAGCAATCAGCCCCAGCATTTT. Translation gives CASSSLGAGQGSYSNQPQHF.